The 11 T cell receptor beta chains below were found in one sample sequenced in a study of cytomegalovirus exposure and HLA in healthy donors. PCR amplification relied on 60 Vbeta primers (plus 13 Jbeta primers). Method: immunoSEQ multiplex PCR; TCRdb's copy keeps in-frame clones and lacks some. The data hold under 200,000 clones, with around 84% observed a single time. Sequences were obtained from PBMCs. The receptor source for this set is a woman aged 45-60 years in good health and CMV-seropositive.

The rearrangement links TRBV11-2 to TRBJ1-3; D is undetermined. V was clipped by 1 base and J by 1 base, with 17 bases between them. Per the germline V gene, CDR1 is SGHAT and CDR2 is FQNNGV. The CDR3 consists of 18 residues. CDR3 DNA: TGTGCCAGCAGCTTAGTTTCGCCCCGGGGAAAGTCTGGAAACACCATATATTTT. Its protein is CASSLVSPRGKSGNTIYF.

The chain employs TRBV27 and TRBJ2-3, with D perhaps matching TRBD2 (6 bases). CDR1 and CDR2 from the germline V gene are MNHEY and SMNVEV (reference sequence). Trimming removed 0 bases from V and 5 bases from J, with 6 bases in between. This CDR3 has 13 amino acids. The CDR3 DNA reads as TGTGCCAGCAGTTTATCGGGGGGAGATACGCAGTATTTT. Translation gives CASSLSGGDTQYF.

This chain joins TRBV4-2 and TRBJ1-1, with D perhaps matching TRBD1 (5 bases). Germline assignment: CDR1 LGHNA and CDR2 YNFKEQ. V was pared by 5 bases and J by 4 bases, with 11 bases between. The length of the CDR3 is 13 residues. In DNA, the CDR3 is TGTGCCAGCAGCTCAGGGTGGGGCACTGAAGCTTTCTTT. Amino acid sequence: CASSSGWGTEAFF.

The rearrangement joins TRBV18 to TRBJ2-2; TRBD1 agrees at 8 bases. The ends lost 3 bases at V and 6 bases at J; junction bases unmatched: 6. The germline CDR1 and CDR2 sequences are KGHSH and LQKENI. The CDR3 has 15 amino acids. The CDR3 reads CASSPQGAIAGELFF. In DNA, the CDR3 is TGTGCCAGCTCACCTCAGGGGGCGATTGCCGGGGAGCTGTTTTTT.

The chain recombines TRBV4-1 with TRBJ2-7; 7 bases map to TRBD1. Losses at the gene ends were 1 base for V and 3 bases for J; bases not matched to a gene: 3. CDR1 MGHRA and CDR2 YSYEKL come from the germline V gene. CDR3 length equals 14 residues. The CDR3 is CASSQGAGGYEQYF. In DNA, the CDR3 is TGCGCCAGCAGCCAAGGAGCAGGGGGCTACGAGCAGTACTTC.

This clone was seen a single time. Written as DNA, the CDR3 is TGTGCCAGCAGCATGGGGACTAGCGGGACGGAGACCCAGTACTTC. Amino acids: CASSMGTSGTETQYF. The gene calls are TRBV11-2 and TRBJ2-5; 13 bases agree with TRBD2. The CDR3 is made up of 15 amino acids. V was clipped by 5 bases and J by 5 bases; unmatched bases: 5. The germline V gene encodes CDR1 SGHAT and CDR2 FQNNGV. Full variable domain (rest looked up from reference TRBV11-2 and TRBJ2-5): EAGVAQSPRYKIIEKRQSVAFWCNPISGHATLYWYQQILGQGPKLLIQFQNNGVVDDSQLPKDRFSAERLKGVDSTLKIQPAKLEDSAVYLCASSMGTSGTETQYFGPGTRLLVL.

V is TRBV9 and J is TRBJ1-1, with D hard to call. V lost 0 bases and J 4 bases, leaving 7 bases between the germline ends. The CDR3 totals 13 residues. Germline loops: CDR1 SGDLS, CDR2 YYNGEE. The DNA for the CDR3 is TGTGCCAGCAGCGTAGCCAGCGGCACTGAAGCTTTCTTT. Encoded protein: CASSVASGTEAFF.

The genes are TRBV7-8 and TRBJ1-2; possible D gene TRBD1, 6 bases. V was cut by 3 bases and J by 7 bases, with 15 bases left in between. Germline CDR1 is SGHVS and CDR2 is FQNEAQ. This CDR3 contains 14 residues. CDR3 sequence: CASSFSGGGGGYTF. CDR3 bases: TGTGCCAGCAGCTTTTCCGGGGGCGGGGGTGGCTACACCTTC.

The genes are TRBV7-9 and TRBJ2-7, with 10 bases aligning to TRBD2. The CDR3 consists of 18 residues. Per the germline V gene, CDR1 is SEHNR and CDR2 is FQNEAQ (reference sequence). V was clipped by 3 bases and J by 7 bases; unmatched bases: 18. DNA for the CDR3: TGTGCCAGCAGCTTCTCCGCTAGCGGGGGTCCCCCTCGGGGGGAGCAGTACTTC. Its protein is CASSFSASGGPPRGEQYF.

V is TRBV6-5 and J is TRBJ2-5; D is possibly TRBD2 (5 bases). Looked up from germline, CDR1 is MNHEY and CDR2 is SVGAGI. V was shortened by 3 bases and J by 7 bases, with 18 bases between the two germline ends. This CDR3 spans 15 amino acids. CDR3 sequence (DNA): TGTGCCAGCAGTTATTCGGGGTCCAATGGTGGGACCCAGTACTTC. Residues: CASSYSGSNGGTQYF.

The V call is TRBV15, the J call TRBJ1-3; 7 nucleotides line up with TRBD1. The CDR3 consists of 16 residues. V lost 0 bases, J lost 3 bases, and 5 bases stayed unmatched. CDR1 and CDR2 from the germline V gene are LNHNV and YYDKDF (reference sequence). CDR3 amino acids: CATSRDTGDFGNTIYF. In DNA, the CDR3 is TGTGCCACCAGCAGAGATACAGGGGACTTTGGAAACACCATATATTTT.